This note documents a single T cell receptor beta chain sequence. The authors carried out high-throughput sequencing of TCR beta. They applied it to CD8+ and CD4+ T cells obtained from blood. Negative isolation yielded the CD8+ and CD4+ T cells, while FACS enriched the TEMRA cells. Random hexamers were used to reverse transcribe an amount of roughly 0.45 to 1 ug RNA. Using its own MiXCR run on the immunoSEQ multiplex PCR reads, TCRdb lists one record per CDR3 protein. The repertoire holds hundreds of thousands of distinct CDR3 sequences, with 80% to 90% as singletons. The data were obtained in a study of CD8 T cells in Susac syndrome. The length of the CDR3 is 12 residues. V was clipped by 6 bases and J by 9 bases, with 12 bases between them. Germline-derived CDR1 and CDR2 are MNHNS and SASEGT.

This clonotype was sampled from a human donor with multiple sclerosis. The chain uses TRBV6-1 and TRBJ2-1, with D possibly being TRBD2 (6 bases). Sequenced: CD8+ T cells from PBMCs. The CDR3 DNA sequence: TGTGCCAGCAGCGGGGGAAGAATTGAGCAGTTCTTC. As protein: CASSGGRIEQFF.